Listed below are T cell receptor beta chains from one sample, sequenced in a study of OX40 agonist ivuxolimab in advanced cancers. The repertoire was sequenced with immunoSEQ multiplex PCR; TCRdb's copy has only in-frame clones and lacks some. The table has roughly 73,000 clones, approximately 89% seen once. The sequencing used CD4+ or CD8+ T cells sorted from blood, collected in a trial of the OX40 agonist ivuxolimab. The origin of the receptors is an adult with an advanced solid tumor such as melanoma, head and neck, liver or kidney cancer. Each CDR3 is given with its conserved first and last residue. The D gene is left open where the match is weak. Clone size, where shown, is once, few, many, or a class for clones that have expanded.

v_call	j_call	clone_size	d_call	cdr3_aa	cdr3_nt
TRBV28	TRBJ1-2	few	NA	CASSLGRGYTF	TGTGCCAGCAGTTTGGGGCGGGGCTACACCTTC
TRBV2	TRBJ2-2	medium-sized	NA	CASSAVENGELFF	TGTGCCAGCAGTGCCGTGGAGAACGGGGAGCTGTTTTTT
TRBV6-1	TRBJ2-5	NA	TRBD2	CASSETSGGGETQYF	TGTGCCAGCAGTGAGACCAGCGGGGGTGGAGAGACCCAGTACTTC
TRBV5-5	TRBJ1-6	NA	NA	CASSLDGGTSYNSPLHF	TGTGCCAGCAGCTTGGACGGGGGCACCTCCTATAATTCACCCCTCCACTTT
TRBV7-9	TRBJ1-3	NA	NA	CATSRPGGAFGNTIYF	TGTGCAACCAGCAGGCCCGGGGGGGCCTTTGGAAACACCATATATTTT
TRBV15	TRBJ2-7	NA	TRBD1	CATSRDKERDRRLGQYF	TGTGCCACCAGCAGAGATAAGGAACGGGACAGAAGACTCGGGCAGTACTTC
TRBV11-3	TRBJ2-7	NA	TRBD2	CASSFGGGEDYEQYF	TGTGCCAGCAGCTTTGGCGGGGGGGAGGACTACGAGCAGTACTTC
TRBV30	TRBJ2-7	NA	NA	CAWSGRGAWGNEQYF	TGTGCCTGGAGCGGGCGGGGAGCCTGGGGAAACGAGCAGTACTTC
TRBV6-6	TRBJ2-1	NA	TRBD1	CASSYPTGTGYNEQFF	TGTGCCAGCAGTTACCCGACCGGGACAGGGTACAATGAGCAGTTCTTC
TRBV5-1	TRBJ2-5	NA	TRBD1	CASSLGSGGETQYF	TGCGCCAGCAGCTTGGGGTCAGGGGGTGAGACCCAGTACTTC
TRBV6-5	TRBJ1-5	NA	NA	CASSRPGGPQHF	TGTGCCAGCAGCCGCCCTGGAGGACCCCAGCATTTT
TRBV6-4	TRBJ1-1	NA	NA	CASSVDRNTEAFF	TGTGCCAGCAGCGTGGACCGGAACACTGAAGCTTTCTTT
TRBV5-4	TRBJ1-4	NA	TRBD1	CASSLEMGQGNEKLFF	TGTGCCAGCAGCTTGGAGATGGGACAGGGGAATGAAAAACTGTTTTTT
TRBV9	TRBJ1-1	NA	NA	CASSVVRGNEAFF	TGTGCCAGCAGCGTAGTCCGGGGAAATGAAGCTTTCTTT
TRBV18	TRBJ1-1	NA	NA	CASSPKNLNTEAFF	TGTGCCAGCTCACCAAAAAACTTGAACACTGAAGCTTTCTTT
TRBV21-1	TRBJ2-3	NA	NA	CAKQTGAQTDTQYF	TGTGCCAAGCAAACAGGGGCTCAAACAGATACGCAGTATTTT
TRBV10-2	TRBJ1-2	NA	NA	CASSHIAELNYGYTF	TGCGCCAGCAGCCATATCGCGGAACTCAACTATGGCTACACCTTC
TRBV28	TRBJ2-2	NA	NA	CASSLYQGELFF	TGTGCCAGCAGTTTATACCAAGGGGAGCTGTTTTTT
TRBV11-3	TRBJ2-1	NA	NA	CASSLRGDRNEQFF	TGTGCCAGCAGCTTGCGGGGAGACAGGAATGAGCAGTTCTTC
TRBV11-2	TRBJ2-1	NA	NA	CASRYLDFYNEQFF	TGTGCCAGCAGGTATCTAGATTTTTACAATGAGCAGTTCTTC
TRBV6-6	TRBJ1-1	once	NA	CARAEVLVAEAFF	TGTGCCAGAGCGGAGGTCCTTGTCGCTGAAGCTTTCTTT
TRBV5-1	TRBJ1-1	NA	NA	CASSLGAVQGAAEAFF	TGCGCCAGCAGCTTGGGGGCCGTCCAGGGCGCGGCTGAAGCTTTCTTT
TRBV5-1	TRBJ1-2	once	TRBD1	CASNWGTGDNGYTF	TGCGCCAGCAACTGGGGGACAGGGGATAATGGCTACACCTTC
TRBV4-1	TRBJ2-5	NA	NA	CASSQDRRGTQYF	TGCGCCAGCAGCCAAGACCGCCGGGGGACCCAGTACTTC
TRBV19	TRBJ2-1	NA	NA	CASSLMGDSYNEQFF	TGTGCCAGTAGCCTAATGGGGGACTCCTACAATGAGCAGTTCTTC
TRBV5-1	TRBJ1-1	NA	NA	CASSSGSWGTEAFF	TGCGCCAGCAGCTCCGGGTCATGGGGTACTGAAGCTTTCTTT
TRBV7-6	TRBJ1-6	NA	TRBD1	CASSLGDRNSPLHF	TGTGCCAGCAGCTTAGGGGACAGAAATTCACCCCTCCACTTT
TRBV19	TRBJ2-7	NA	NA	CASSQSGLWEQYF	TGTGCCAGTAGCCAGAGCGGGCTCTGGGAGCAGTACTTC
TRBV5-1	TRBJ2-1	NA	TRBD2	CASSRLAGGPHEQFF	TGCGCCAGCAGCCGACTAGCGGGAGGGCCCCATGAGCAGTTCTTC
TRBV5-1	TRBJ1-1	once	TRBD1	CASSLTGAGSTEAFF	TGCGCCAGCAGCCTGACAGGGGCAGGGAGCACTGAAGCTTTCTTT